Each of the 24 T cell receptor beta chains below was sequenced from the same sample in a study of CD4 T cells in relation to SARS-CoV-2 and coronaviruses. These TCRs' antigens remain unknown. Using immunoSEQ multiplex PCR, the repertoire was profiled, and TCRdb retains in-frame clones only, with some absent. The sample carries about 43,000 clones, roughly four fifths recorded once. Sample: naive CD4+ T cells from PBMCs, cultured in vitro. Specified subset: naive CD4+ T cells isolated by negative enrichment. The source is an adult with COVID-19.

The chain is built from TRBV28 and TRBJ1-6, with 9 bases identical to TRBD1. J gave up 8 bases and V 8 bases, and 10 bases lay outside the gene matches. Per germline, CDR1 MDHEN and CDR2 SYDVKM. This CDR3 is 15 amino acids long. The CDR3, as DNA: TGTGCCAGCGGATCACAGGGGGCGCCGGATTCACCCCTCCACTTT. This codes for CASGSQGAPDSPLHF.

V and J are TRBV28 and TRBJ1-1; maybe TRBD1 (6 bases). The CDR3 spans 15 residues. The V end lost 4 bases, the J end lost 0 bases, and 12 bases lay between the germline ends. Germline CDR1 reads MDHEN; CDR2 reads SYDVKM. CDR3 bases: TGTGCCAGCAGTTCGGGGGCGGCTATGAACACTGAAGCTTTCTTT. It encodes CASSSGAAMNTEAFF.

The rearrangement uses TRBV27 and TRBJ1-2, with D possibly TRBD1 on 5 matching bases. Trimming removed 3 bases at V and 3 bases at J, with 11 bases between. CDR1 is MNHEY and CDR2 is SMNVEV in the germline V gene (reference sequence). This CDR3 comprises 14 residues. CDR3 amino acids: CASSFRENYYGYTF. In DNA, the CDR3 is TGTGCCAGCAGTTTCAGGGAGAACTACTATGGCTACACCTTC.

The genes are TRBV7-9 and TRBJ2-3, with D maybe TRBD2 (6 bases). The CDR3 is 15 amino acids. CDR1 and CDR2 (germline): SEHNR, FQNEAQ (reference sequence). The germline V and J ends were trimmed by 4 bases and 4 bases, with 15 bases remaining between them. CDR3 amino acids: CASSSPRESADTQYF. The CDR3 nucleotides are TGTGCCAGCAGCTCACCCCGGGAGTCTGCAGATACGCAGTATTTT.

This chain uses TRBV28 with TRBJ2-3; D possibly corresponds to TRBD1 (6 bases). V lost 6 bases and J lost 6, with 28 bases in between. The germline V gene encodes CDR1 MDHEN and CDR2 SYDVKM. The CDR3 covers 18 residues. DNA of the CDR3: TGTGCCAGCAGCCCTAATATAGGGGGTCAGAGGGGCCTGGATACGCAGTATTTT. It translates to CASSPNIGGQRGLDTQYF. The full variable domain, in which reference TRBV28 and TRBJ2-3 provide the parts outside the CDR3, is DVKVTQSSRYLVKRTGEKVFLECVQDMDHENMFWYRQDPGLGLRLIYFSYDVKMKEKGDIPEGYSVSREKKERFSLILESASTNQTSMYLCASSPNIGGQRGLDTQYFGPGTRLTVL.

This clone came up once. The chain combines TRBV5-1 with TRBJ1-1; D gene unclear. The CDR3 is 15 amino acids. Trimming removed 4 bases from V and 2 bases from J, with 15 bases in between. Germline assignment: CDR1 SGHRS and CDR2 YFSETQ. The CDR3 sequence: CASSPLEGKNTEAFF. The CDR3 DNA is TGCGCCAGCAGCCCCTTGGAGGGTAAAAACACTGAAGCTTTCTTT.

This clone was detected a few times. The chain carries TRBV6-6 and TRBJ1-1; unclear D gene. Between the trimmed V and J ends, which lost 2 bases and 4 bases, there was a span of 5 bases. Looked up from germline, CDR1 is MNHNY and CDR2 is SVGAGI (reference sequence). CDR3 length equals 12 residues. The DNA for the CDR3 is TGTGCCAGCAGTTACCTGGGCACTGAAGCTTTCTTT. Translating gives CASSYLGTEAFF.

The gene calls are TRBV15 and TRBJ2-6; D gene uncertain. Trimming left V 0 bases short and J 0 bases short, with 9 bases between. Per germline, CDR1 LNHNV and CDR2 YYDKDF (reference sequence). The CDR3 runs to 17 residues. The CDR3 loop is CATSRDLTSSGANVLTF. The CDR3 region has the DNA TGTGCCACCAGCAGAGATTTAACGAGCTCTGGGGCCAACGTCCTGACTTTC.

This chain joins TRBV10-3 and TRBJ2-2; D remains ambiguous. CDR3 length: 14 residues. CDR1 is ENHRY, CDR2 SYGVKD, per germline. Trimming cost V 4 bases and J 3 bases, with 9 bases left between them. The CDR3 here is CAISADGYTGELFF. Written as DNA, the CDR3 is TGTGCCATCAGTGCTGACGGATACACCGGGGAGCTGTTTTTT.

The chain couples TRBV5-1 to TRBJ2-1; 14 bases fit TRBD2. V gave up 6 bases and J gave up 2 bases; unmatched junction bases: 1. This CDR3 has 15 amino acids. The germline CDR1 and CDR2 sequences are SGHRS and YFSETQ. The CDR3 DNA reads TGCGCCAGCATGGGACTAGCGGGAGCCTACAATGAGCAGTTCTTC. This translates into CASMGLAGAYNEQFF. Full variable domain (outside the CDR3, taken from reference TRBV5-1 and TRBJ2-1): KAGVTQTPRYLIKTRGQQVTLSCSPISGHRSVSWYQQTPGQGLQFLFEYFSETQRNKGNFPGRFSGRQFSNSRSEMNVSTLELGDSALYLCASMGLAGAYNEQFFGPGTRLTVL.

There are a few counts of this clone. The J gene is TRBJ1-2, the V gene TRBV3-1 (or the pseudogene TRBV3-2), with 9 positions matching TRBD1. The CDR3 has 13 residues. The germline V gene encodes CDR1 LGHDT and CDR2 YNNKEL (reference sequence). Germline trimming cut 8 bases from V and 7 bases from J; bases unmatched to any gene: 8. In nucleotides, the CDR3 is TGTGCCAGCGCCGGGACAGGGATGAGTGGCTACACCTTC. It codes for CASAGTGMSGYTF.

DNA of the CDR3: TGTGCCAGCAGCTTAGGACCCTCCTACGAGCAGTACTTC. Translating gives CASSLGPSYEQYF. The chain recombines TRBV11-2 with TRBJ2-7, with D unclear. Germline V gives CDR1 SGHAT, CDR2 FQNNGV. Trimming cost V 1 base and J 0 bases, with 4 bases left between them. The CDR3 consists of 13 residues.

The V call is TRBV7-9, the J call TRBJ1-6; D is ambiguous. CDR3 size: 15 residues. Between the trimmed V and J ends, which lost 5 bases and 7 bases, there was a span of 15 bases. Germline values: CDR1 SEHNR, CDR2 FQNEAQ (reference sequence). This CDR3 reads CASSIQAGANSPLHF. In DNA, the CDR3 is TGTGCCAGCAGCATACAAGCAGGCGCGAATTCACCCCTCCACTTT. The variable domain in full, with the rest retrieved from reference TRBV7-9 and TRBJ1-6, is DTGVSQNPRHKITKRGQNVTFRCDPISEHNRLYWYRQTLGQGPEFLTYFQNEAQLEKSRLLSDRFSAERPKGSFSTLEIQRTEQGDSAMYLCASSIQAGANSPLHFGNGTRLTVT.

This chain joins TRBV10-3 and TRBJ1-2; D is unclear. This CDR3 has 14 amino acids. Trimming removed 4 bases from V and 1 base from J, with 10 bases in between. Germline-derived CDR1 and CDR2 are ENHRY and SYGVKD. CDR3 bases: TGTGCCATCAGTGCAGGAGAGGATAACTATGGCTACACCTTC. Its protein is CAISAGEDNYGYTF.

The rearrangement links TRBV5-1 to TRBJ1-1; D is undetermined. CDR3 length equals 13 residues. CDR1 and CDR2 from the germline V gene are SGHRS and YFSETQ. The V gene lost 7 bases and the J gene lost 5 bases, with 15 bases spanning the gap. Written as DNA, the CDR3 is TGCGCCAGCCAGACCGGAACTGGGACTGAAGCTTTCTTT. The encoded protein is CASQTGTGTEAFF.

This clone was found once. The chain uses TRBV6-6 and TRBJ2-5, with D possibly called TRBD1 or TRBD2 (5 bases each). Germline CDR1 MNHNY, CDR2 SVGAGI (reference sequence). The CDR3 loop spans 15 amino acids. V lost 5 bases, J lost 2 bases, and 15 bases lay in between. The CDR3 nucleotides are TGTGCCAGCAGTAACCGGGGCCTATCACAAGAGACCCAGTACTTC. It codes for CASSNRGLSQETQYF.

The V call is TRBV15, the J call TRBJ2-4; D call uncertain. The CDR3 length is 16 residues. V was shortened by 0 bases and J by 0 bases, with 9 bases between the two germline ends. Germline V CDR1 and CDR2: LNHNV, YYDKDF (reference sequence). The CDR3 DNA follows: TGTGCCACCAGCAGAGAGCCAACCTTAGCCAAAAACATTCAGTACTTC. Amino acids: CATSREPTLAKNIQYF.

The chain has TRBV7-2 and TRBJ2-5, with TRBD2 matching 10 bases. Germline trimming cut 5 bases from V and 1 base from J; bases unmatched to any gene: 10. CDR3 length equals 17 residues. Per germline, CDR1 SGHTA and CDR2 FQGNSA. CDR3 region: CASSPVLVAGGQETQYF. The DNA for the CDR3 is TGTGCCAGCAGCCCCGTATTGGTAGCGGGGGGCCAAGAGACCCAGTACTTC.

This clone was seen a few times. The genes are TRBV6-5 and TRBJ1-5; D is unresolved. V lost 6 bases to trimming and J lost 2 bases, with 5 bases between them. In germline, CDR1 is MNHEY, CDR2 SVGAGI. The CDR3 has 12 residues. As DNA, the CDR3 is TGTGCCAGCAGACGAGGCAATCAGCCCCAGCATTTT. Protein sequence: CASRRGNQPQHF.

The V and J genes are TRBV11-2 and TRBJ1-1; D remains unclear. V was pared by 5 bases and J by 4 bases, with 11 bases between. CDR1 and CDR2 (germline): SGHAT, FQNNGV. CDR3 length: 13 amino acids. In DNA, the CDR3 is TGTGCCAGCAGCCCTGCCGTAGGCACTGAAGCTTTCTTT. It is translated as CASSPAVGTEAFF.

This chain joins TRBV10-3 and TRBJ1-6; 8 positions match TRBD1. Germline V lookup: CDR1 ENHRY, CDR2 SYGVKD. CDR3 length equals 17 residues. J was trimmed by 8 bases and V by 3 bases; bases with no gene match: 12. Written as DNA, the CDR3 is TGTGCCATCAGTGATTCAGGGGGCTCCCGGTGGGATTCACCCCTCCACTTT. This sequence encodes CAISDSGGSRWDSPLHF.

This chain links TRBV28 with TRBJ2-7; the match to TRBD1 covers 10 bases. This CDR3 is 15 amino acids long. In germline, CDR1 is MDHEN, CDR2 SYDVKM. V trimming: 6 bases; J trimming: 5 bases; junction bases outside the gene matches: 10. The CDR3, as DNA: TGTGCCAGCAGCCAACCGGGACAGGGGAGGGACGAGCAGTACTTC. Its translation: CASSQPGQGRDEQYF.

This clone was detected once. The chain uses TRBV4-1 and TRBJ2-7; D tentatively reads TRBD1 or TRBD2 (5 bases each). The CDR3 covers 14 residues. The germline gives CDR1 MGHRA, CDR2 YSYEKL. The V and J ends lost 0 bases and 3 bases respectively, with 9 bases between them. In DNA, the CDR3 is TGCGCCAGCAGCCAAGACCCAGGGAGCTACGAGCAGTACTTC. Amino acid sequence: CASSQDPGSYEQYF.

CDR3 sequence (DNA): TGCGCCAGCAGCGCGCTAGCGGGAGGCCCCTACAATGAGCAGTTCTTC. It translates to CASSALAGGPYNEQFF. The chain uses TRBV5-1 and TRBJ2-1; 11 nucleotides agree with TRBD2. The CDR3 runs 16 residues. The V gene's germline CDR1 is SGHRS and CDR2 YFSETQ. V was clipped by 4 bases and J by 2 bases; unmatched bases: 5.